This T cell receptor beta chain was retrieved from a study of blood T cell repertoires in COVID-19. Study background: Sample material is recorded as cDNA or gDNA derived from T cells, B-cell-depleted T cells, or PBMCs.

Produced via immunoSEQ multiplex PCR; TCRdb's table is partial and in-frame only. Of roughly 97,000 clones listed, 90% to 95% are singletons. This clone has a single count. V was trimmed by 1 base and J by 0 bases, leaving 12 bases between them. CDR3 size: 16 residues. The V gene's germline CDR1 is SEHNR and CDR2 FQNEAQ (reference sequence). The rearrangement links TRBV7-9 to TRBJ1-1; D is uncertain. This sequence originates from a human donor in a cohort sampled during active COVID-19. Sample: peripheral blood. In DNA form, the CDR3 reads TGTGCCAGCAGCTTAGTCGGGGAAGGAGTGAACACTGAAGCTTTCTTT. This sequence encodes CASSLVGEGVNTEAFF.